This TCR beta chain was identified during a study of T cell responses to AZD1222 COVID-19 vaccine. Produced via immunoSEQ multiplex PCR; TCRdb's table is partial and in-frame only. The table lists 100,000 or so clones, around 91% of them singletons. The clonotype comes from an adult who received the AZD1222 COVID-19 vaccine. This specimen was peripheral blood, taken 28 days after the second AZD1222 dose.

The CDR3 region has the DNA TGTGCCTGGAGTGTAACTGGGGGGCCAGCAGATACGCAGTATTTT. Residues: CAWSVTGGPADTQYF. The V gene is TRBV30, the J gene TRBJ2-3; D is tentatively TRBD1 or TRBD2 (6 bases each). The V gene lost 0 bases and the J gene lost 4 bases, with 14 bases spanning the gap. Germline loops: CDR1 GTSNPN, CDR2 SVGIG (reference sequence). The CDR3 contains 15 residues.